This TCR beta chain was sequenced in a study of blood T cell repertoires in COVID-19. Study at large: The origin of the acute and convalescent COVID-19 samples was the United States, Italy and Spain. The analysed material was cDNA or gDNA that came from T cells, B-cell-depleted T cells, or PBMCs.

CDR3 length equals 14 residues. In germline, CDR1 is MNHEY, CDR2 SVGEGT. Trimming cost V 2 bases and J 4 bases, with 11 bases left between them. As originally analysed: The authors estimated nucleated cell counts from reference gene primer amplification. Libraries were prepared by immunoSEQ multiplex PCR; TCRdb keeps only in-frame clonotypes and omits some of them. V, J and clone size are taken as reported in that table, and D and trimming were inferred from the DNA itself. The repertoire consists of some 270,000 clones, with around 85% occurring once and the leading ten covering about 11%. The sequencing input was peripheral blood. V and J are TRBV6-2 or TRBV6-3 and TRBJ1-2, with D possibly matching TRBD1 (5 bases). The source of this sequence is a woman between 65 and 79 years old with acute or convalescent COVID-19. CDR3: CASSYRQDIYGYTF. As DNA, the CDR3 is TGTGCCAGCAGTTACCGGCAGGACATCTATGGCTACACCTTC.